The clone carrying this TCR beta chain was detected ten times or more. Its antigen is unknown. After constant-region reverse-primer amplification, full-length variable regions underwent semi-nested PCR with Nested Universal Primer A. TCRdb called the 5' RACE reads again in MiXCR, with one record for every CDR3 protein. Among 50,000 to 65,000 distinct CDR3 sequences listed, 25% to 30% were seen once. Study-wide results and limits: The TCR gene usage of tumor memory CD4+ T cells clustered together with blood and lymph node memory CD4+ cells and with lymph node naive CD4+ cells. Tumor Treg TCRs overlapped most with tumor naive CD4+ cells.

This CDR3 region has 13 residues. CDR1 and CDR2 (germline): SGHTA, FQGTGA. The V end lost 4 bases, the J end lost 5 bases, and 11 bases lay between the germline ends. The memory fraction was CD4+CD45RO+CD25- cells. The V and J genes are TRBV7-3 and TRBJ1-1; unclear D gene. The source of this sequence is a female donor with breast cancer. Sequenced sample: tumor-infiltrating memory CD4+ T cells sorted from the breast tumor. Subset of the sample: memory CD4+ T cells, CD4+CD45RO+CD25-. The DNA of the CDR3 is TGTGCCAGCAGCTCAGACCTGGGGACTGAAGCTTTCTTT. This gives the protein CASSSDLGTEAFF.